The text below deals with one TCR beta chain. What it binds is not known. The data were taken from a study of cytomegalovirus exposure and HLA in healthy donors. General study results and limits: Earlier analysis yielded a pattern in which most TCR beta V segments were productive about 87% or about 30% of the time.

Germline CDR1 reads PRHDT; CDR2 reads FYEKMQ (reference sequence). This CDR3 is 14 amino acids long. V gave up 2 bases and J gave up 9 bases, with 11 bases separating them. Both 60 Vbeta primers and 13 Jbeta primers went into the PCR. TCRdb keeps only in-frame clones here, not all; method: immunoSEQ multiplex PCR. The sample carries under 150,000 clones, under 70% recorded once. The V call is TRBV13, the J call TRBJ1-6; no firm D call. The source is a man between 18 and 35 years old in good health and CMV-seropositive. The material sequenced was PBMCs. In DNA form, the CDR3 reads TGTGCCAGCAGCTTACTCAAAGCCCGTTCACCCCTCCACTTT. Translating it yields CASSLLKARSPLHF.